Listed here are 18 T cell receptor beta chains from one sample, sequenced in a study of OX40 agonist ivuxolimab in advanced cancers. Only in-frame clones appear in the TCRdb table, and some are missing; sequencing was by immunoSEQ multiplex PCR. Of about 80,000 clones listed, approximately 85% are singletons. The source material was CD4+ or CD8+ T cells sorted from blood, sampled in a trial of the OX40 agonist ivuxolimab. These TCRs come from an adult with an advanced solid tumor such as melanoma, head and neck, liver or kidney cancer.

The rearrangement uses TRBV7-2 and TRBJ1-1; D call uncertain. The CDR3 contains 14 residues. Germline V lookup: CDR1 SGHTA, CDR2 FQGNSA. Trimming pared 2 bases from V and 4 bases from J, leaving 11 bases between. In nucleotides, the CDR3 is TGTGCCAGCAGCTTAAGTAACAGAGGCACTGAAGCTTTCTTT. It yields the protein CASSLSNRGTEAFF.

The chain couples TRBV5-1 to TRBJ2-2; D may be TRBD1 (6 bases). Germline lookup yields CDR1 SGHRS and CDR2 YFSETQ. V dropped 3 bases and J dropped 6 bases, with 21 bases sitting between them. This CDR3 comprises 17 residues. This chain's CDR3 is CASSYHSGRGFAGELFF. The CDR3 nucleotides are TGCGCCAGCAGCTATCACTCGGGCAGGGGTTTTGCCGGGGAGCTGTTTTTT.

The J gene is TRBJ1-5, the V gene TRBV7-9; D gene unclear. The CDR3 length is 15 residues. Germline V gene data show CDR1 as SEHNR and CDR2 as FQNEAQ (reference sequence). With 1 base removed from V and 0 bases from J, the gap between germline ends came to 7 bases. DNA for the CDR3: TGTGCCAGCAGCTTAGGGGATCTTAGCAATCAGCCCCAGCATTTT. It specifies CASSLGDLSNQPQHF.

CDR3 protein: CASSLVGQRYNEQFF. DNA of the CDR3: TGTGCCAGCAGCTTGGTTGGACAGCGCTACAATGAGCAGTTCTTC. This sequence joins TRBV5-4 and TRBJ2-1; a weak D match, TRBD1 (6 bases). Germline CDR1 reads SGHNT; CDR2 reads YYREEE (reference sequence). The CDR3 has 15 amino acids. Trimming removed 0 bases at V and 3 bases at J, with 10 bases between.

This chain connects TRBV5-6 to TRBJ1-1; D gene ambiguous. Germline CDR1 SGHDT, CDR2 YYEEEE. V was trimmed by 1 base and J by 6 bases, leaving 4 bases between them. This CDR3 region has 11 residues. CDR3 loop: CASSLSSEAFF. The CDR3 DNA reads as TGTGCCAGCAGCTTGTCATCTGAAGCTTTCTTT.

This clone was observed once. This chain joins TRBV5-1 and TRBJ2-1; D gene ambiguous. Trimming took off 0 bases at V and 0 bases at J, with 10 bases between the two ends. The CDR3 sequence is 16 residues long. The V gene's germline CDR1 is SGHRS and CDR2 YFSETQ. DNA of the CDR3: TGCGCCAGCAGCTTGGCCGTTGTTAGCTCCTACAATGAGCAGTTCTTC. Amino acids: CASSLAVVSSYNEQFF.

This rearrangement joins TRBV2 to TRBJ2-6; 15 bases are shared with TRBD2. The length of the CDR3 is 16 residues. The V gene end was trimmed by 8 bases and the J gene end by 3 bases; junction bases not matched to a gene: 2. Germline loops: CDR1 SNHLY, CDR2 FYNNEI. CDR3 protein: CASGGLAGGGANVLTF. DNA for the CDR3: TGTGCCAGCGGGGGACTAGCGGGAGGTGGGGCCAACGTCCTGACTTTC. The variable domain in full, completed from reference TRBV2 and TRBJ2-6, reads EPEVTQTPSHQVTQMGQEVILRCVPISNHLYFYWYRQILGQKVEFLVSFYNNEISEKSEIFDDQFSVERPDGSNFTLKIRSTKLEDSAMYFCASGGLAGGGANVLTFGAGSRLTVL.

The chain has TRBV10-3 and TRBJ2-5; D remains ambiguous. V was trimmed by 2 bases and J by 1 base, leaving 8 bases between them. Per germline, CDR1 ENHRY and CDR2 SYGVKD. The CDR3 runs 14 residues. DNA of the CDR3: TGTGCCATCAGTGAGCCGCGTGCCCAAGAGACCCAGTACTTC. Its protein product is CAISEPRAQETQYF.

J is TRBJ1-2 and V is TRBV7-2; unclear D gene. The CDR3 sequence is 14 residues long. Trimming shortened V by 2 bases and J by 5 bases, and 12 bases separated the two germline ends. Germline lookup yields CDR1 SGHTA and CDR2 FQGNSA. This chain's CDR3 is CASSLSGQLYGYTF. CDR3 coding DNA: TGTGCCAGCAGCTTATCGGGTCAACTTTATGGCTACACCTTC.

This chain connects TRBV19 to TRBJ2-6, with D possibly matching TRBD1 (5 bases). The CDR3 is made up of 13 amino acids. Germline CDR1 LNHDA, CDR2 SQIVND (reference sequence). Trimming removed 10 bases from V and 4 bases from J, with 11 bases in between. The CDR3 coding sequence is TGTGCCACCACAGGTACAGGGGCCAACGTCCTGACTTTC. Its translation: CATTGTGANVLTF.

The chain is built from TRBV7-2 and TRBJ1-5; perhaps TRBD1 as D (5 bases). Trimming cost V 11 bases and J 3 bases, with 20 bases left between them. The CDR3 extends over 15 amino acids. Germline V gene sequence: CDR1 SGHTA, CDR2 FQGNSA. Here the CDR3 reads CASSTDGRVNQPQHF. CDR3 DNA sequence: TGTGCCTCATCGACAGACGGGAGGGTCAATCAGCCCCAGCATTTT.

The rearrangement joins TRBV10-3 to TRBJ2-1; D is unresolved. V lost 10 bases and J lost 0, with 13 bases in between. Per the germline V gene, CDR1 is ENHRY and CDR2 is SYGVKD. The CDR3 has 14 amino acids. CDR3 DNA sequence: TGTGCCACCAGAGCCTTGAGCTCCTACAATGAGCAGTTCTTC. Translation: CATRALSSYNEQFF.

V is TRBV9 and J is TRBJ1-1; possible D gene TRBD1, 5 bases. The V and J ends lost 0 bases and 1 base respectively, with 10 bases between them. This CDR3 spans 15 amino acids. The germline CDR1 and CDR2 sequences are SGDLS and YYNGEE. The CDR3, as DNA: TGTGCCAGCAGCGTAGGGGGCTTTGAGAACACTGAAGCTTTCTTT. Encoded protein: CASSVGGFENTEAFF.

This chain joins TRBV18 and TRBJ2-7; unclear D gene. This CDR3 has 13 residues. Per the germline V gene, CDR1 is KGHSH and CDR2 is LQKENI. V was clipped by 2 bases and J by 6 bases, with 11 bases between them. The CDR3 nucleotides read TGTGCCAGCTCACCAACAGATATCGGCGAGCAGTACTTC. It encodes CASSPTDIGEQYF.

V usage is TRBV5-1 and J usage is TRBJ2-1; unclear D gene. Trimming pared 2 bases from V and 4 bases from J, leaving 13 bases between. This CDR3 is 15 amino acids long. Germline V lookup: CDR1 SGHRS, CDR2 YFSETQ. For the CDR3, the DNA is TGCGCCAGCAGCTTCTACACCGGCTTATACAATGAGCAGTTCTTC. Translating gives CASSFYTGLYNEQFF.

The chain combines TRBV7-8 with TRBJ1-4; D may be TRBD1 (6 bases). CDR1 SGHVS and CDR2 FQNEAQ come from the germline V gene. The CDR3 runs to 15 residues. V lost 5 bases and J lost 4, with 14 bases in between. The CDR3 DNA reads TGTGCCAGCAGCGTCATAGGGGGTGTTAATGAAAAACTGTTTTTT. As protein: CASSVIGGVNEKLFF.

This clone was counted a single time. The J gene is TRBJ1-5, the V gene TRBV18; D is ambiguous. The CDR3 consists of 13 residues. Germline CDR1 KGHSH, CDR2 LQKENI. Trimming left V 6 bases short and J 6 bases short, with 12 bases between. The DNA for the CDR3 is TGTGCCAGCTCCCGGGAGGGATCTCAGCCCCAGCATTTT. It yields the protein CASSREGSQPQHF.

J is TRBJ1-1 and V is TRBV28; no firm D call. CDR3 length equals 15 residues. Per germline, CDR1 MDHEN and CDR2 SYDVKM. V shed 6 bases and J shed 3 bases, with 17 bases lying between them. CDR3 nucleotides: TGTGCCAGCAGCTCCCCCGCCAGCGGTGACACTGAAGCTTTCTTT. Translated: CASSSPASGDTEAFF.